This T cell receptor (beta chain) originates from a study of early T cells in non-severe SARS-CoV-2 infection. Study summary: RNA in bulk from unsorted whole blood was sequenced, and chains were unpaired.

cDNA molecules, individually, were tagged with unique molecular identifiers. TCRdb independently ran MiXCR on the 5' RACE reads; one entry per CDR3 protein. The repertoire holds roughly 41,000 distinct CDR3 sequences, more than 4.5% seen once, with 4.5% to 5.5% in the top ten. The sample holds many counts of this clonotype. Its target is unknown. Study outcomes and limitations: There was a bias toward anti-spike CD8 responses in VDJdb matching, which missed private and CD4 specificities.

Germline CDR1 reads MNHEY; CDR2 reads SVGAGI. V was pared by 2 bases and J by 6 bases, with 9 bases of the junction left unmatched. The CDR3 runs 17 residues. The clonotype was recovered from an adult who was a healthcare worker with PCR-confirmed SARS-CoV-2 infection or an uninfected control (not recorded which). Sample: whole blood, taken at baseline. V is TRBV6-5 and J is TRBJ2-2; 10 nucleotides match TRBD1. CDR3 coding DNA: TGTGCCAGCAGTTACCTCGACAGGGGGCGAAAGTCCGGGGAGCTGTTTTTT. This translates into CASSYLDRGRKSGELFF.